Presented here are 23 T cell receptor beta chains from one specimen sequenced in a study of response to subunit inactivated influenza vaccine. MiXCR, run by TCRdb on the RT-PCR reads, gives a single entry per CDR3 protein. Of a few hundred thousand distinct CDR3 sequences listed, approximately 6.9% are singletons. The sample here was PBMCs from blood, taken less than 30 months after vaccination. These receptors were collected from a man in his fifties or sixties who received an inactivated influenza vaccine.

This clonotype was detected many times. This rearrangement joins TRBV10-3 to TRBJ2-1; TRBD2 agrees at 8 bases. Trimming took 7 bases from V and 5 from J; bases not matched to a gene: 10. Germline-derived CDR1 and CDR2 are ENHRY and SYGVKD. This CDR3 region has 15 residues. CDR3 nucleotide sequence: TGTGCCATCACCCGGGGAGCGGGAGTGGACAATGAGCAGTTCTTC. It is translated as CAITRGAGVDNEQFF.

The sample holds a few counts of this clonotype. V and J are TRBV7-2 and TRBJ1-2, with D unresolved. The CDR3 consists of 14 residues. CDR1 and CDR2 (germline): SGHTA, FQGNSA. Trimming removed 5 bases from V and 4 bases from J, with 14 bases in between. The chain's CDR3 is CASSDNPGVYGYTF. The CDR3 bases are TGTGCCAGCAGCGATAACCCAGGAGTCTATGGCTACACCTTC. Filled out from reference TRBV7-2 and TRBJ1-2, the complete variable domain reads GAGVSQSPSNKVTEKGKDVELRCDPISGHTALYWYRQSLGQGLEFLIYFQGNSAPDKSGLPSDRFSAERTGGSVSTLTIQRTQQEDSAVYLCASSDNPGVYGYTFGSGTRLTVV.

V is TRBV11-2 and J is TRBJ2-3; D tentatively fits TRBD1 or TRBD2 (5 bases each). The CDR3 totals 14 residues. Germline CDR1 is SGHAT and CDR2 is FQNNGV. Trimming took off 3 bases at V and 2 bases at J, with 9 bases between the two ends. This chain's CDR3 is CASSFGAATDTQYF. CDR3 sequence (DNA): TGTGCCAGCAGCTTCGGGGCAGCCACAGATACGCAGTATTTT.

This clonotype has just a few counts. The chain is built from TRBV12-3 or TRBV12-4 and TRBJ1-3; D remains unclear. This CDR3 is 15 amino acids long. V was clipped by 4 bases and J by 1 base, with 11 bases between them. The CDR3 sequence: CASSSWGDSGNTIYF. For the CDR3, the DNA is TGTGCCAGCAGTTCCTGGGGTGATTCTGGAAACACCATATATTTT.

This clonotype was counted a few times. The V and J genes are TRBV20-1 and TRBJ2-7, with no clear D. CDR3 length equals 13 residues. Per germline, CDR1 DFQATT and CDR2 SNEGSKA (reference sequence). The V gene lost 3 bases and the J gene lost 3 bases, with 12 bases spanning the gap. Written as DNA, the CDR3 is TGCAGTGCTAGTCGCGGAGCAGTCTACGAGCAGTACTTC. Its translation: CSASRGAVYEQYF.

This clonotype showed up many times. The chain employs TRBV12-3 or TRBV12-4 and TRBJ2-3; 9 bases are a match to TRBD2. The CDR3 spans 15 residues. The ends lost 3 bases at V and 5 bases at J; junction bases unmatched: 6. The CDR3 region has the DNA TGTGCCAGCAGTTTCATTAGCGGGGGTCGAGATACGCAGTATTTT. It translates to CASSFISGGRDTQYF.

This sequence joins TRBV6-1 and TRBJ2-1; 8 nucleotides align to TRBD2. The V segment lost 6 bases and the J segment 7 bases; nucleotides outside the gene matches: 11. The length of the CDR3 is 15 residues. The germline gives CDR1 MNHNS, CDR2 SASEGT. CDR3 in amino acids: CASRRTSGDLNEQFF. The CDR3 DNA follows: TGTGCCAGCAGAAGAACTAGCGGAGACCTTAATGAGCAGTTCTTC.

This clonotype was detected only once. The gene calls are TRBV3-1 and TRBJ2-1; D perhaps matches TRBD1 (5 bases). The CDR3 loop spans 16 amino acids. Germline lookup yields CDR1 LGHDT and CDR2 YNNKEL (reference sequence). Between the trimmed V and J ends, which lost 0 bases and 6 bases, there was a span of 15 bases. The CDR3 loop reads CASSQDLGRALNEQFF. Here the CDR3 DNA reads TGTGCCAGCAGCCAAGATTTGGGCAGGGCGCTCAATGAGCAGTTCTTC.

This clonotype was found many times. The V call is TRBV7-2, the J call TRBJ2-5; D call uncertain. CDR1 and CDR2 (germline): SGHTA, FQGNSA. The CDR3 loop spans 15 amino acids. Trimming pared 2 bases from V and 5 bases from J, leaving 15 bases between. In DNA form, the CDR3 reads TGTGCCAGCAGCTTACCGTTTAGGAAGCCGGAGACCCAGTACTTC. Translated: CASSLPFRKPETQYF.

This clonotype was seen a few times. The chain has TRBV10-3 and TRBJ2-7, with 10 bases lining up with TRBD2. V gave up 0 bases and J gave up 3 bases; unmatched junction bases: 5. The CDR3 contains 16 residues. Germline lookup yields CDR1 ENHRY and CDR2 SYGVKD. The CDR3 nucleotides are TGTGCCATCAGTGAGTCGAAGCTAGCGGGAGACTACGAGCAGTACTTC. This translates into CAISESKLAGDYEQYF.

J is TRBJ2-1 and V is TRBV27; D gene ambiguous. The CDR3 runs 14 residues. The V and J ends lost 6 bases and 5 bases respectively, with 14 bases between them. The V gene's germline CDR1 is MNHEY and CDR2 SMNVEV (reference sequence). The CDR3 coding sequence is TGTGCCAGCAGACCGGAGATGGTAAACAATGAGCAGTTCTTC. Translation: CASRPEMVNNEQFF.

This clonotype was detected ten times or more. The chain couples TRBV10-3 to TRBJ1-5; TRBD1 aligns across 9 bases. From germline, CDR1 is ENHRY and CDR2 SYGVKD. The CDR3 is 15 amino acids. J was trimmed by 7 bases and V by 3 bases; bases with no gene match: 7. The DNA of the CDR3 is TGTGCCATCAGTGAAGGGGACAGGGTGGGACAGCCCCAGCATTTT. Amino acids: CAISEGDRVGQPQHF.

This clonotype was recorded many times. The rearrangement joins TRBV12-3 or TRBV12-4 to TRBJ2-7, with TRBD2 matching 7 bases. Losses at the gene ends were 2 bases for V and 0 bases for J; bases not matched to a gene: 4. The CDR3 extends over 15 amino acids. The DNA for the CDR3 is TGTGCCAGCAGTTTAACTCGCGGGGGCTCCTACGAGCAGTACTTC. Its translation: CASSLTRGGSYEQYF.

This clonotype was recorded at least ten times. The chain combines TRBV2 with TRBJ2-5; TRBD2 matches 11 bases. Germline values: CDR1 SNHLY, CDR2 FYNNEI. V lost 6 bases to trimming and J lost 5 bases; unmatched junction nucleotides: 5. This CDR3 region has 14 residues. CDR3 amino acids: CASRGSGRAETQYF. The CDR3 region has the DNA TGTGCCAGCAGGGGTAGCGGGAGGGCGGAGACCCAGTACTTC.

This clonotype occurred many times. The chain joins TRBV4-1 to TRBJ2-3; perhaps D is TRBD1 or TRBD2 (5 bases each). Germline V lookup: CDR1 MGHRA, CDR2 YSYEKL. This CDR3 has 19 amino acids. Trimming shortened V by 0 bases and J by 0 bases, and 19 bases separated the two germline ends. The CDR3: CASSQDQGRSATSTDTQYF. The CDR3 DNA reads as TGCGCCAGCAGCCAAGATCAGGGACGGTCGGCTACTAGCACAGATACGCAGTATTTT.

The rearrangement uses TRBV3-1 and TRBJ2-2; 13 positions match TRBD2. CDR3 length equals 18 residues. From germline, CDR1 is LGHDT and CDR2 YNNKEL (reference sequence). After removal of 5 bases from V and 4 bases from J, the junction contained 10 bases not matched to a gene. In DNA, the CDR3 is TGTGCCAGCAGCTCCCGTGGACTAGCGGGGGCGGGCACCGGGGAGCTGTTTTTT. Amino acids: CASSSRGLAGAGTGELFF.

This clonotype was found a few times. This rearrangement joins TRBV5-1 to TRBJ1-6, with 7 bases lining up with TRBD1. This CDR3 is built from 14 residues. Germline CDR1 reads SGHRS; CDR2 reads YFSETQ. The ends lost 4 bases at V and 9 bases at J; junction bases unmatched: 7. Here the CDR3 DNA reads TGCGCCAGCAGCCCCGGGACAGAAGGTTCACCCCTCCACTTT. Translating gives CASSPGTEGSPLHF.

This clonotype showed up many times. This chain joins TRBV4-1 and TRBJ2-1; D uncertain. The CDR3 is 15 amino acids. The V gene's germline CDR1 is MGHRA and CDR2 YSYEKL. The V end was cut by 4 bases, the J end by 0 bases, with 10 bases between. Here the CDR3 reads CASSRTPFSYNEQFF. The CDR3 DNA sequence: TGCGCCAGCAGCCGGACCCCCTTCTCCTACAATGAGCAGTTCTTC.

This clonotype was counted only a few times. The chain links TRBV9 to TRBJ2-5; D remains unclear. Germline V CDR1 and CDR2: SGDLS, YYNGEE. V lost 0 bases and J 1 base, leaving 7 bases between the germline ends. The CDR3 length is 14 residues. This chain's CDR3 is CASSVDPGQETQYF. For the CDR3, the DNA is TGTGCCAGCAGCGTAGATCCGGGCCAAGAGACCCAGTACTTC.

The CDR3 protein is CASSHRSTSTDTQYF. The CDR3 nucleotides are TGTGCCAGCAGCCACAGGTCCACTAGCACAGATACGCAGTATTTT. The chain employs TRBV7-9 and TRBJ2-3, with a tentative D call TRBD1 (5 bases). Per germline, CDR1 SEHNR and CDR2 FQNEAQ (reference sequence). Between the trimmed V and J ends, which lost 5 bases and 0 bases, there was a span of 12 bases. The CDR3 covers 15 residues.

The V gene is TRBV10-3, the J gene TRBJ1-1; a possible D gene is TRBD1 (5 bases). CDR1 is ENHRY, CDR2 SYGVKD, per germline. The CDR3 totals 14 residues. With 0 bases removed from V and 4 bases from J, the gap between germline ends came to 9 bases. The CDR3 protein is CAISESGGGTEAFF. DNA for the CDR3: TGTGCCATCAGTGAGTCCGGGGGGGGCACTGAAGCTTTCTTT.

At least ten counts were recorded for this clonotype. The chain is built from TRBV30 and TRBJ1-5; D gene ambiguous. Germline V gene sequence: CDR1 GTSNPN, CDR2 SVGIG (reference sequence). This CDR3 is built from 14 residues. The germline V and J ends were trimmed by 2 bases and 0 bases, with 8 bases remaining between them. CDR3 in amino acids: CAWSPGLSNQPQHF. The DNA of the CDR3 is TGTGCCTGGAGTCCCGGCCTTAGCAATCAGCCCCAGCATTTT.

This clonotype was detected only a few times. The V gene is TRBV20-1, the J gene TRBJ2-7; 7 bases agree with TRBD1. V trimming: 0 bases; J trimming: 1 base; junction bases outside the gene matches: 6. The CDR3 runs to 15 residues. Germline V gene sequence: CDR1 DFQATT, CDR2 SNEGSKA (reference sequence). The CDR3 DNA sequence: TGCAGTGCTAGAGATGGGCAGGGGGTTTCCTACGAGCAGTACTTC. It is translated as CSARDGQGVSYEQYF.